The sequence of this T cell receptor (beta chain) was determined in a study of blood T cell repertoires in COVID-19. Study information: COVID-19 samples, acute and convalescent, were from the United States, Italy and Spain.

Some clones are missing from TCRdb's copy, which holds only in-frame ones; the method was immunoSEQ multiplex PCR. The repertoire includes under 85,000 clones, around 91% of them detected once, and 9.5% to 15% sits in the top ten. The CDR3 covers 12 residues. Germline assignment: CDR1 SNHLY and CDR2 FYNNEI. V lost 6 bases, J lost 6 bases, and 8 bases lay in between. Sequencing used peripheral blood. The receptor's source is a man in his sixties or seventies with active or convalescent COVID-19. The chain employs TRBV2 and TRBJ2-2; maybe TRBD2 (5 bases). The CDR3 sequence: CASSWGAGELFF. Written as DNA, the CDR3 is TGTGCCAGCAGCTGGGGAGCCGGGGAGCTGTTTTTT.